This TCR beta chain was sequenced in a study of blood T cell repertoires in COVID-19. The wider study: Specimens from acute and convalescent COVID-19 originated in the United States, Italy and Spain. PBMCs, B-cell-depleted T cells, or T cells were the source of the cDNA or gDNA that made up the material.

The CDR3 is 16 residues long. J was trimmed by 5 bases and V by 6 bases; bases with no gene match: 13. The V gene's germline CDR1 is MNHNY and CDR2 SVGAGI (reference sequence). In the study's own analysis: Amplification of reference gene primers was used by the study to estimate nucleated cell counts. Repertoires were generated with immunoSEQ multiplex PCR, while TCRdb's copy carries only in-frame clones and drops some. Clone size and the V and J calls come from that table; the DNA yielded D and trimming. The table shows approximately 190,000 clones, with around nine tenths occurring only once. Sequencing was done on a sample of peripheral blood. The genes are TRBV6-6 and TRBJ1-5; 7 nucleotides match TRBD1. The origin of this receptor is a woman between 40 and 55 years old who had recovered from COVID-19. The CDR3 DNA follows: TGTGCCAGCAGCCCTCCCAGACAGGGATTCGATCAGCCCCAGCATTTT. Its protein product is CASSPPRQGFDQPQHF.